One sample yielded the 19 T cell receptor beta chains listed below, sequenced in a study of long-term antiretroviral therapy in people with HIV. Assay version v3.0 of immunoSEQ was used, and it was run at survey level. Assay used: immunoSEQ multiplex PCR; TCRdb lists only in-frame clones, some missing. The repertoire holds roughly 34,000 clones, with 70% to 90% as singletons. Specimen: unsorted PBMCs, collected roughly 2.8 years before starting antiretroviral therapy. The receptors were sampled from a woman between 25 and 40 years old with HIV.

The rearrangement joins TRBV7-3 to TRBJ2-2, with 16 bases that match TRBD2. The germline V gene encodes CDR1 SGHTA and CDR2 FQGTGA. After removal of 1 base from V and 0 bases from J, the junction contained 2 bases not matched to a gene. The CDR3 covers 19 residues. CDR3 sequence reads: CASSLKGLAGGTNTGELFF. The CDR3 bases are TGTGCCAGCAGCTTAAAGGGACTAGCGGGGGGGACGAACACCGGGGAGCTGTTTTTT.

The rearrangement uses TRBV5-6 and TRBJ1-2, with TRBD1 identical over 10 bases. From germline, CDR1 is SGHDT and CDR2 YYEEEE. The CDR3 consists of 15 residues. With V trimmed by 3 bases and J by 2 bases, 4 bases remained unmatched. CDR3 protein: CASSWGQGRNYGYTF. The CDR3 DNA reads as TGTGCCAGCAGCTGGGGACAGGGGAGGAACTATGGCTACACCTTC. Complete variable domain (other parts from reference TRBV5-6 and TRBJ1-2): DAGVTQSPTHLIKTRGQQVTLRCSPKSGHDTVSWYQQALGQGPQFIFQYYEEEERQRGNFPDRFSGHQFPNYSSELNVNALLLGDSALYLCASSWGQGRNYGYTFGSGTRLTVV.

The chain recombines TRBV9 with TRBJ1-2; no clear D gene. Trimming stripped 0 bases from V and 6 bases from J, with 18 bases between. The germline CDR1 and CDR2 sequences are SGDLS and YYNGEE. There are 16 residues in the CDR3. The CDR3 nucleotides are TGTGCCAGCAGCGTAGTTAGTGGCCGGCCTACCGATGGCTACACCTTC. As protein: CASSVVSGRPTDGYTF.

The rearrangement joins TRBV6-1 to TRBJ1-3; tentatively, D is TRBD1 (6 bases). V gave up 4 bases and J gave up 4 bases, with 11 bases separating them. This CDR3 spans 14 amino acids. Per germline, CDR1 MNHNS and CDR2 SASEGT. DNA for the CDR3: TGTGCCAGCAGTGTTACAGGGACCGGAAACACCATATATTTT. Translated: CASSVTGTGNTIYF.

The chain is built from TRBV7-9 and TRBJ2-3; 9 bases fit TRBD1. V was clipped by 5 bases and J by 3 bases; unmatched bases: 12. CDR3 size: 17 residues. Germline V gene lookup returns CDR1 SEHNR and CDR2 FQNEAQ (reference sequence). CDR3 coding DNA: TGTGCCAGCAGCCTACCACGTACGACAGGGGGTACAGATACGCAGTATTTT. Translated: CASSLPRTTGGTDTQYF.

The CDR3 sequence is CASGGVVQGYTF. The CDR3 bases are TGTGCCAGCGGGGGGGTGGTGCAGGGCTACACCTTC. The chain carries TRBV9 and TRBJ1-2, with a tentative D call TRBD1 (5 bases). V lost 7 bases to trimming and J lost 8 bases, with 15 bases between them. CDR1 is SGDLS, CDR2 YYNGEE, per germline. The CDR3 consists of 12 residues.

V and J are TRBV5-6 and TRBJ2-4; the match to TRBD1 covers 7 bases. The V gene end was trimmed by 1 base and the J gene end by 6 bases; junction bases not matched to a gene: 4. This CDR3 has 14 amino acids. CDR1 and CDR2 (germline): SGHDT, YYEEEE. CDR3 amino acids: CASSLYEGANIQYF. The CDR3 nucleotides are TGTGCCAGCAGCTTGTACGAGGGGGCAAACATTCAGTACTTC.

The chain carries TRBV27 and TRBJ2-2, with 9 bases fitting TRBD2. This CDR3 comprises 16 residues. V shed 3 bases, J shed 4 bases, and the junction held 6 bases outside the gene matches. Germline V gives CDR1 MNHEY, CDR2 SMNVEV (reference sequence). The CDR3, as DNA: TGTGCCAGCAGTTTTGCGGGGGGGCCTAGCACCGGGGAGCTGTTTTTT. Amino acids: CASSFAGGPSTGELFF.

The chain couples TRBV6-1 to TRBJ1-6; 9 bases are a match to TRBD1. V lost 1 base to trimming and J lost 6 bases; unmatched junction nucleotides: 7. CDR3 length equals 17 residues. In germline, CDR1 is MNHNS, CDR2 SASEGT. The CDR3 loop reads CASSEGIYRGPNSPLHF. DNA of the CDR3: TGTGCCAGCAGTGAAGGCATTTACAGGGGGCCTAATTCACCCCTCCACTTT.

Only a few counts were recorded for this clone. The chain is built from TRBV27 and TRBJ1-2, with D maybe TRBD1 (5 bases). Trimming took 7 bases from V and 2 from J, leaving 17 bases between them. Germline CDR1 is MNHEY and CDR2 is SMNVEV (reference sequence). The CDR3 has 15 residues. In nucleotides, the CDR3 is TGTGCCAGCACCACCAGGGACGGCTTCAACTATGGCTACACCTTC. Protein: CASTTRDGFNYGYTF.

This clone was counted once. The chain is built from TRBV18 and TRBJ2-5; 8 nucleotides align to TRBD2. The CDR3 extends over 18 amino acids. Trimming at V came to 2 bases and at J to 0 bases, leaving 11 bases not matched to a gene. Germline V gene sequence: CDR1 KGHSH, CDR2 LQKENI. CDR3 in DNA: TGTGCCAGCTCACCAATACAGCCGACTAGCGTGAACCAAGAGACCCAGTACTTC. This encodes CASSPIQPTSVNQETQYF.

The chain carries TRBV7-3 and TRBJ2-7; D possibly corresponds to TRBD2 (5 bases). Germline V gene sequence: CDR1 SGHTA, CDR2 FQGTGA. Trimming took off 5 bases at V and 0 bases at J, with 11 bases between the two ends. CDR3 length: 14 residues. CDR3 coding DNA: TGTGCCAGCAGCCATCCGGGGATCTCCTACGAGCAGTACGTC. This gives the protein CASSHPGISYEQYV.

V usage is TRBV6-1 and J usage is TRBJ1-2; D is perhaps TRBD1 (6 bases). The CDR3 has 13 residues. V was pared by 5 bases and J by 8 bases, with 15 bases between. Per the germline V gene, CDR1 is MNHNS and CDR2 is SASEGT. The CDR3 region is CASSHRVREGYTF. The CDR3 DNA is TGTGCCAGCAGTCACAGGGTGAGGGAGGGCTACACCTTC.

The CDR3 DNA reads TGTGCCTGGACTCAAATTTGGGGAGACAGGGTAGTTGGCTACACCTTC. Its protein product is CAWTQIWGDRVVGYTF. The chain has TRBV30 and TRBJ1-2; 7 bases fit TRBD1. The length of the CDR3 is 16 residues. CDR1 is GTSNPN and CDR2 is SVGIG in the germline V gene (reference sequence). V shed 4 bases and J 7 bases; nucleotides not matched to a gene: 18.

This sequence joins TRBV12-5 and TRBJ1-1, with D possibly matching TRBD1 (6 bases). V was pared by 0 bases and J by 4 bases, with 15 bases between. This CDR3 is 16 amino acids long. Germline CDR1 reads LGHNT; CDR2 reads FRNRAP. The CDR3 DNA is TGTGCTAGTGGTTTGGTCGCCGTCCAGGGGAGCACTGAAGCTTTCTTT. This gives the protein CASGLVAVQGSTEAFF.

This chain uses TRBV4-2 with TRBJ2-2; 8 nucleotides match TRBD1. The CDR3 has 17 amino acids. Germline loops: CDR1 LGHNA, CDR2 YNFKEQ. J gave up 5 bases and V 1 base, and 9 bases lay outside the gene matches. CDR3 DNA sequence: TGTGCCAGCAGCCAAGGGGCGGGCAGGGGGCCAACCGGGGAGCTGTTTTTT. Its protein is CASSQGAGRGPTGELFF.

The chain recombines TRBV30 with TRBJ2-7; 7 bases agree with TRBD1. This CDR3 region has 13 residues. The germline V gene encodes CDR1 GTSNPN and CDR2 SVGIG (reference sequence). Trimming took 0 bases from V and 1 from J; bases not matched to a gene: 0. CDR3 DNA sequence: TGTGCCTGGAGTGTACAGGGGTCCTACGAGCAGTACGTC. Protein sequence: CAWSVQGSYEQYV.

The CDR3 protein is CAWGGDSVEAFF. As DNA, the CDR3 is TGTGCCTGGGGTGGGGACAGCGTTGAAGCTTTCTTT. This chain joins TRBV30 and TRBJ1-1; 7 bases align to TRBD1. Per germline, CDR1 GTSNPN and CDR2 SVGIG (reference sequence). CDR3 size: 12 residues. V was clipped by 5 bases and J by 7 bases; unmatched bases: 7.

This chain connects TRBV19 to TRBJ1-2; D perhaps matches TRBD1 (5 bases). CDR3 length: 18 residues. Per germline, CDR1 LNHDA and CDR2 SQIVND (reference sequence). Trimming took 5 bases from V and 2 from J, leaving 24 bases between them. The CDR3 DNA is TGTGCCAGTAGTTCTCGTGGGGGGATTAGAAACCTGAACTATGGCTACACCTTC. Translating gives CASSSRGGIRNLNYGYTF.